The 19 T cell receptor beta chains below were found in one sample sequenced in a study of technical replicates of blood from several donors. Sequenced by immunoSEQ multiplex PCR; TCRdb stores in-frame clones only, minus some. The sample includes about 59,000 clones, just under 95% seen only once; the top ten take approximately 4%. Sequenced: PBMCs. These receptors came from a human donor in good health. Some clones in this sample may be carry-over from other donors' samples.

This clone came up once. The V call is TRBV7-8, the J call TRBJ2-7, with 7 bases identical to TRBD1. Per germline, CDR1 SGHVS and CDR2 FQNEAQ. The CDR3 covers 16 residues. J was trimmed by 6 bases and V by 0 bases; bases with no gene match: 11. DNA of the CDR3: TGTGCCAGCAGCTTAGCGTCGGCAGGGGGATCGCGCGAGCAGTACTTC. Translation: CASSLASAGGSREQYF.

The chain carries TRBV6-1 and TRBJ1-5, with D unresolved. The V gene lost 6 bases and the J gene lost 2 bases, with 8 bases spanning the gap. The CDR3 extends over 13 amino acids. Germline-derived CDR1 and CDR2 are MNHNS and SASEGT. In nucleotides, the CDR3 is TGTGCCAGCAGAGGCCAGGGCAATCAGCCCCAGCATTTT. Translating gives CASRGQGNQPQHF.

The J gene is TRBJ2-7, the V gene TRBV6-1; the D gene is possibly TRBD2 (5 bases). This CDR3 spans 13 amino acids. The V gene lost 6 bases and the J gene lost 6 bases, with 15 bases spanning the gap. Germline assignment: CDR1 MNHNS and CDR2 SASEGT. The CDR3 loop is CASRRAVGSEQYF. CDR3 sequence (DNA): TGTGCCAGCAGGAGGGCCGTTGGGTCCGAGCAGTACTTC.

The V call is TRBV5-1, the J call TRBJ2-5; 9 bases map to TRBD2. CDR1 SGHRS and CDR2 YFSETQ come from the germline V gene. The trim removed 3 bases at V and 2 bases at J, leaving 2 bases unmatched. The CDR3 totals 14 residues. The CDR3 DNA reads TGCGCCAGCAGCTACGCGGGGGGGCAAGAGACCCAGTACTTC. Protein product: CASSYAGGQETQYF.

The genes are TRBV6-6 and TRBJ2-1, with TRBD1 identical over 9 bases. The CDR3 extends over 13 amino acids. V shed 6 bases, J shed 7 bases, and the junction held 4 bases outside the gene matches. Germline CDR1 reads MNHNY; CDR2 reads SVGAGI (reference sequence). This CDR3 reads CASRGQGKNEQFF. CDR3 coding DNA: TGTGCCAGCAGGGGACAGGGTAAGAATGAGCAGTTCTTC.

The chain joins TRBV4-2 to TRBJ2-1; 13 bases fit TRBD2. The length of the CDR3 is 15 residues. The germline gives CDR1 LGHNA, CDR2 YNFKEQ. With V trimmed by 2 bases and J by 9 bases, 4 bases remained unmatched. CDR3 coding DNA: TGTGCCAGCAGCCAAAGACTAGCGGGGGGTGCTGAGCAGTTCTTC. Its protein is CASSQRLAGGAEQFF.

Written as DNA, the CDR3 is TGTGCCAGCGCCCTAGGACAGGGAGTATACAATGAGCAGTTCTTC. Encoded protein: CASALGQGVYNEQFF. The gene calls are TRBV2 and TRBJ2-1; 8 bases match TRBD1. Germline CDR1 SNHLY, CDR2 FYNNEI. This CDR3 has 15 amino acids. V was clipped by 8 bases and J by 4 bases; unmatched bases: 10. Using reference TRBV2 and TRBJ2-1 for the parts outside the CDR3, the full variable domain is EPEVTQTPSHQVTQMGQEVILRCVPISNHLYFYWYRQILGQKVEFLVSFYNNEISEKSEIFDDQFSVERPDGSNFTLKIRSTKLEDSAMYFCASALGQGVYNEQFFGPGTRLTVL.

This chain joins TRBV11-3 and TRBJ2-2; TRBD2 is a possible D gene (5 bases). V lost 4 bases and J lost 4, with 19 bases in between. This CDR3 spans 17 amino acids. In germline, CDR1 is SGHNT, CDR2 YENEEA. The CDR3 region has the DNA TGTGCCAGCAGCTACCAAGCGGAAGGGCATCGCACCGGGGAGCTGTTTTTT. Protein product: CASSYQAEGHRTGELFF.

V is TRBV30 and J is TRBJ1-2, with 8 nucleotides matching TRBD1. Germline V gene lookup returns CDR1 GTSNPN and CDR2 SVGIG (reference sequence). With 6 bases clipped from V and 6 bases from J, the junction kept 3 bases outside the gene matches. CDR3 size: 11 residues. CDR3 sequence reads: CACQGANGYTF. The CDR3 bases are TGTGCCTGCCAGGGGGCAAATGGCTACACCTTC.

The DNA of the CDR3 is TGCGCCAGCAGCCAAGACCCGGGGGGGCGTAATGAGCAGTTCTTC. It encodes CASSQDPGGRNEQFF. The chain combines TRBV4-1 with TRBJ2-1, with 8 bases matching TRBD2. CDR3 length: 15 residues. V dropped 0 bases and J dropped 7; count of bases not matched to a gene: 5. Germline CDR1 and CDR2: MGHRA and YSYEKL.

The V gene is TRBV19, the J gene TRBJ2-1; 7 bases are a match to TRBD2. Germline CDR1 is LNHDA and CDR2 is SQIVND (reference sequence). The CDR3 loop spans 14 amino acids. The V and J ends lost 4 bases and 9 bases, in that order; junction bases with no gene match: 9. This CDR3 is CASSRLAEGGEQFF. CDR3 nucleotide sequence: TGTGCCAGTAGTAGGCTAGCGGAGGGAGGTGAGCAGTTCTTC.

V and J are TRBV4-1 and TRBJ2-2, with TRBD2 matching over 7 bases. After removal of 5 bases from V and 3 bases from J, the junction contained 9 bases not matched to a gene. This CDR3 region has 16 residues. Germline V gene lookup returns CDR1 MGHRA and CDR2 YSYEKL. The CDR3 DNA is TGCGCCAGCAGCGGCCCGCCTGGGAGGGACACCGGGGAGCTGTTTTTT. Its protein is CASSGPPGRDTGELFF.

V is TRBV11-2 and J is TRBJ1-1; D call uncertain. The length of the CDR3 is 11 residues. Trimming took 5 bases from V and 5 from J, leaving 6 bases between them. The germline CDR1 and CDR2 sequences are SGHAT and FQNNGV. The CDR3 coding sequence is TGTGCCAGCAGCCCCCGTACTGAAGCTTTCTTT. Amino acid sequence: CASSPRTEAFF.

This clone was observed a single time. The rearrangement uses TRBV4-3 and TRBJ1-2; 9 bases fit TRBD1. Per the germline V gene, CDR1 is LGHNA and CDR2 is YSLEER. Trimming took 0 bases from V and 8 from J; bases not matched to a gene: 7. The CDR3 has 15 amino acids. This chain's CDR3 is CASSQEAGTGIGYTF. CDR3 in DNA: TGCGCCAGCAGCCAAGAGGCCGGGACAGGGATAGGCTACACCTTC.

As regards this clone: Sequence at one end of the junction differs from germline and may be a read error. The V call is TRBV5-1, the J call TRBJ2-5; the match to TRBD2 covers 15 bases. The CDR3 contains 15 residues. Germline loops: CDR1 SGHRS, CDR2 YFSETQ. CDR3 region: CVSSEGLAGGETQYF. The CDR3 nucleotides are TGCGTCAGCAGCGAGGGACTAGCGGGAGGAGAGACCCAGTACTTC.

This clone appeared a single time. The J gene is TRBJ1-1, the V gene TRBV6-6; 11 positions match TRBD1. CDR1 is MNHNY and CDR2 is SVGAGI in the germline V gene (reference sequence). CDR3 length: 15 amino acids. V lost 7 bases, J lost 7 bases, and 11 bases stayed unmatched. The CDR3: CASILRTGGIGEAFF. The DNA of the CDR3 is TGTGCCAGCATTCTCAGGACAGGGGGCATCGGTGAAGCTTTCTTT.

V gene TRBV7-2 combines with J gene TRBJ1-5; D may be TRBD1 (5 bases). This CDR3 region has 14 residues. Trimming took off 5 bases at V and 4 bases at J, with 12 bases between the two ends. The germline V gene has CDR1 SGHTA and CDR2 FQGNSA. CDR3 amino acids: CASSNSDRNQPQHF. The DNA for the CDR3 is TGTGCCAGCAGCAACTCTGACAGAAATCAGCCCCAGCATTTT.

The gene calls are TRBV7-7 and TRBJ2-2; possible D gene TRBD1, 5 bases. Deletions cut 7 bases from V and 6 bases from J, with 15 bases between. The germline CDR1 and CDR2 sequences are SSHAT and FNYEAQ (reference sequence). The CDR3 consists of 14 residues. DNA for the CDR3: TGTGCCAGCACCGGCAGGGCAGATTCCGGGGAGCTGTTTTTT. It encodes CASTGRADSGELFF.

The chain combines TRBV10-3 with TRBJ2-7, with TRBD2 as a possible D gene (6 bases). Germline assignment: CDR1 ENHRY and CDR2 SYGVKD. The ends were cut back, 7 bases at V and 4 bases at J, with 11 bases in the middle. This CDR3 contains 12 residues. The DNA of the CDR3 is TGTGCCATCACGACTAGTTCTTACGAGCAGTACTTC. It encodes CAITTSSYEQYF.